The rows below give T cell receptor beta chains drawn from one sample of a study of human thymus T cells. The assay was immunoSEQ multiplex PCR, and TCRdb's table has in-frame clones only and misses some. This sample carries tens of thousands of clones, approximately 95% of them seen once, and the ten largest clones take under 0.04%. Sample: thymus tissue. The source is a girl in the first two years of life with a congenital heart defect but otherwise immunologically healthy. CDR3s include the opening cysteine and the closing phenylalanine or tryptophan. The D gene is left open where the match is weak. Not every row has a clone size; where given, it reads once, few, many or a size class.

len	abundance	d_gene	v_gene	j_gene	CDR3aa	CDR3nt
21	-	TRBD1	TRBV29-1	TRBJ1-2	CSIVPLSTQQGAQGANYGYTF	TGCAGCATTGTTCCTCTCTCTACTCAACAGGGGGCGCAAGGGGCTAACTATGGCTACACCTTC
13	-	-	TRBV19	TRBJ2-6	CASTVTGANVLTF	TGTGCCAGTACCGTAACTGGGGCCAACGTCCTGACTTTC
16	-	-	TRBV28	TRBJ2-1	CASSLFSGRPGDEQFF	TGTGCCAGCAGTTTATTTTCCGGGAGGCCAGGGGATGAGCAGTTCTTC
14	-	-	TRBV6-1	TRBJ2-7	CASSRSGQSYEQYF	TGTGCCAGCAGTCGAAGCGGGCAATCCTACGAGCAGTACTTC
14	-	-	TRBV6-5	TRBJ1-1	CASSPGQRRTEAFF	TGTGCCAGCAGCCCGGGACAACGGAGGACTGAAGCTTTCTTT
19	once	-	TRBV15	TRBJ2-3	CATSRDSRETGTSTDTQYF	TGTGCCACCAGCAGAGATTCGAGGGAGACTGGTACTAGCACAGATACGCAGTATTTT
16	-	TRBD2	TRBV28	TRBJ2-2	CASSLAGEGNTGELFF	TGTGCCAGCAGTTTAGCGGGAGAGGGGAACACCGGGGAGCTGTTTTTT
20	-	-	TRBV5-4	TRBJ2-1	CASSLAIEGATSPSYNEQFF	TGTGCCAGCAGCTTGGCCATCGAAGGAGCTACTAGCCCCTCCTACAATGAGCAGTTCTTC
14	-	-	TRBV6-4	TRBJ1-1	CASSDRGAHPEAFF	TGTGCCAGCAGTGACCGGGGGGCGCATCCTGAAGCTTTCTTT
16	-	-	TRBV4-2	TRBJ1-1	CASSPRSGVGLVEAFF	TGTGCCAGCAGCCCCCGGTCAGGGGTCGGGCTTGTTGAAGCTTTCTTT
13	once	TRBD1	TRBV10-3	TRBJ1-1	CAISPGQVLEAFF	TGTGCCATCAGCCCGGGACAGGTTCTTGAAGCTTTCTTT
19	-	TRBD2	TRBV27	TRBJ2-1	CASSSGLAGGSGHPNEQFF	TGTGCCAGCAGTTCGGGACTAGCGGGAGGAAGCGGCCACCCCAATGAGCAGTTCTTC
18	-	-	TRBV19	TRBJ1-5	CASSIVVCRGARRQPQHF	TGTGCCAGTAGTATAGTGGTGTGTCGGGGGGCGCGACGTCAGCCCCAGCATTTT
14	-	-	TRBV19	TRBJ2-5	CASSHWEFSETQYF	TGTGCCAGTAGTCATTGGGAGTTTTCAGAGACCCAGTACTTC
15	-	TRBD2	TRBV13	TRBJ2-7	CASSLRGRGSYEQYF	TGTGCCAGCAGCTTGCGCGGGAGAGGCTCCTACGAGCAGTACTTC
15	-	-	TRBV30	TRBJ1-1	CAWTIRMVGLAEAFF	TGTGCCTGGACCATCCGGATGGTGGGGTTGGCTGAAGCTTTCTTT
14	few	TRBD1	TRBV2	TRBJ1-2	CASSEAGTAYGYTF	TGTGCCAGCAGTGAGGCCGGGACAGCCTATGGCTACACCTTC
17	-	-	TRBV7-6	TRBJ2-6	CASSLVGGNSGANVLTF	TGTGCCAGCAGCTTGGTAGGGGGGAACTCTGGGGCCAACGTCCTGACTTTC
12	once	-	TRBV2	TRBJ2-4	CASRPFKNIQYF	TGTGCCAGCAGGCCCTTCAAAAACATTCAGTACTTC
15	-	-	TRBV4-3	TRBJ1-1	CASSTSLGGNTEAFF	TGCGCCAGCAGCACTTCCCTAGGGGGGAACACTGAAGCTTTCTTT
12	-	-	TRBV19	TRBJ2-7	CASGTGSYEQYF	TGTGCCAGTGGAACAGGGTCCTACGAGCAGTACTTC
12	few	-	TRBV11-2	TRBJ2-7	CASSASGQWQYF	TGTGCCAGCAGCGCCTCGGGGCAGTGGCAGTACTTC
16	once	TRBD1	TRBV7-2	TRBJ2-1	CASSLRFQGDHNEQFF	TGTGCCAGCAGCTTACGGTTTCAGGGGGACCACAATGAGCAGTTCTTC
12	-	-	TRBV5-1	TRBJ2-7	CASSFGGHEQYF	TGCGCCAGCAGCTTCGGAGGGCACGAGCAGTACTTC
18	-	-	TRBV28	TRBJ1-2	CASSLYGFESREVGGYTF	TGTGCCAGCAGTTTATACGGGTTTGAGAGCAGGGAGGTGGGAGGCTACACCTTC
15	-	-	TRBV28	TRBJ2-7	CASSLWGEIGYEQYF	TGTGCCAGCAGTTTATGGGGCGAAATCGGCTACGAGCAGTACTTC
11	once	TRBD1	TRBV20-1	TRBJ1-1	CSATDRGEAFF	TGCAGTGCTACAGACAGGGGTGAAGCTTTCTTT
17	-	TRBD1	TRBV6-1	TRBJ2-6	CASSARDRHSGANVLTF	TGTGCCAGCAGTGCCCGGGACAGGCATTCTGGGGCCAACGTCCTGACTTTC
16	-	-	TRBV21-1	TRBJ1-2	CASSKEGDRANYGYTF	TGTGCCAGCAGCAAAGAGGGAGACAGAGCTAACTATGGCTACACCTTC
15	-	TRBD2	TRBV28	TRBJ2-7	CASTIASGSSYEQYF	TGTGCCAGCACGATTGCTAGCGGGAGCTCCTACGAGCAGTACTTC
14	-	TRBD2	TRBV10-3	TRBJ2-1	CAISVAGGWNEQFF	TGTGCCATCAGCGTAGCGGGAGGGTGGAATGAGCAGTTCTTC
12	-	-	TRBV29-1	TRBJ2-2	CSVVGGTGELFF	TGCAGCGTTGTAGGGGGCACCGGGGAGCTGTTTTTT
14	once	-	TRBV5-6	TRBJ1-2	CASRCRPSFYGYTF	TGTGCCAGCAGATGCAGGCCCTCCTTCTATGGCTACACCTTC
12	-	-	TRBV18	TRBJ2-7	CASSPGTPKQYF	TGTGCCAGCTCACCTGGGACTCCCAAGCAGTACTTC
15	once	-	TRBV7-2	TRBJ1-1	CASSTQGHMNTEAFF	TGTGCCAGCAGCACACAGGGACACATGAACACTGAAGCTTTCTTT
15	-	TRBD2	TRBV29-1	TRBJ2-3	CSADRPSGKNDTQYF	TGCAGCGCCGACCGCCCTAGCGGGAAGAATGATACGCAGTATTTT
10	-	-	TRBV6-1	TRBJ1-3	CASRSNTIYF	TGTGCCAGCAGATCGAACACCATATATTTT
23	-	-	TRBV18	TRBJ1-2	CASSPLIPRSPGAGLKTNYGYTF	TGTGCCAGCTCACCACTCATACCAAGGTCCCCGGGGGCCGGTCTCAAGACTAACTATGGCTACACCTTC
19	-	TRBD1	TRBV7-2	TRBJ2-3	CASSSNDRGPTSSTDTQYF	TGTGCCAGCAGCTCCAACGACAGGGGACCTACTAGTAGCACAGATACGCAGTATTTT
14	-	-	TRBV19	TRBJ1-1	CASSKDGQNTEAFF	TGTGCCAGTAGTAAGGACGGGCAGAACACTGAAGCTTTCTTT
13	few	-	TRBV6-1	TRBJ1-1	CASSASMNTEAFF	TGTGCCAGCAGTGCCTCAATGAACACTGAAGCTTTCTTT
15	-	TRBD1	TRBV5-4	TRBJ2-1	CASSLGGQGDNEQFF	TGTGCCAGCAGCTTGGGGGGACAGGGCGACAATGAGCAGTTCTTC